What follows is one T cell receptor (beta chain) and its context. As yet, its antigen is unknown. TCRdb reprocessed the reads via MiXCR and lists one record per CDR3 protein. The sample has roughly 720,000 distinct CDR3 sequences; less than 40% are singletons. This sample stems from a study of T cell repertoires in cytomegalovirus infection. Study-level background: TCR beta signatures that were public indicated CMV infection and matching HLA type. Whole-study results and caveats: Dominant in the ex vivo response were TCR beta clonotypes restricted by HLA-C and specific for CMV.

The V end lost 3 bases, the J end lost 0 bases, and 14 bases lay between the germline ends. CDR3 length: 16 amino acids. Germline-derived CDR1 and CDR2 are SGHTS and YDEGEE. This clonotype was sampled from a human donor in good health (CMV status not recorded). Some clones in this sample may be carry-over from other donors' samples. The J gene is TRBJ2-3, the V gene TRBV5-8; no clear D gene. Input material: PBMCs. The CDR3 DNA is TGTGCCAGCAGCTCCTTACGGGTTGATAGCACAGATACGCAGTATTTT. Translated, it gives CASSSLRVDSTDTQYF.